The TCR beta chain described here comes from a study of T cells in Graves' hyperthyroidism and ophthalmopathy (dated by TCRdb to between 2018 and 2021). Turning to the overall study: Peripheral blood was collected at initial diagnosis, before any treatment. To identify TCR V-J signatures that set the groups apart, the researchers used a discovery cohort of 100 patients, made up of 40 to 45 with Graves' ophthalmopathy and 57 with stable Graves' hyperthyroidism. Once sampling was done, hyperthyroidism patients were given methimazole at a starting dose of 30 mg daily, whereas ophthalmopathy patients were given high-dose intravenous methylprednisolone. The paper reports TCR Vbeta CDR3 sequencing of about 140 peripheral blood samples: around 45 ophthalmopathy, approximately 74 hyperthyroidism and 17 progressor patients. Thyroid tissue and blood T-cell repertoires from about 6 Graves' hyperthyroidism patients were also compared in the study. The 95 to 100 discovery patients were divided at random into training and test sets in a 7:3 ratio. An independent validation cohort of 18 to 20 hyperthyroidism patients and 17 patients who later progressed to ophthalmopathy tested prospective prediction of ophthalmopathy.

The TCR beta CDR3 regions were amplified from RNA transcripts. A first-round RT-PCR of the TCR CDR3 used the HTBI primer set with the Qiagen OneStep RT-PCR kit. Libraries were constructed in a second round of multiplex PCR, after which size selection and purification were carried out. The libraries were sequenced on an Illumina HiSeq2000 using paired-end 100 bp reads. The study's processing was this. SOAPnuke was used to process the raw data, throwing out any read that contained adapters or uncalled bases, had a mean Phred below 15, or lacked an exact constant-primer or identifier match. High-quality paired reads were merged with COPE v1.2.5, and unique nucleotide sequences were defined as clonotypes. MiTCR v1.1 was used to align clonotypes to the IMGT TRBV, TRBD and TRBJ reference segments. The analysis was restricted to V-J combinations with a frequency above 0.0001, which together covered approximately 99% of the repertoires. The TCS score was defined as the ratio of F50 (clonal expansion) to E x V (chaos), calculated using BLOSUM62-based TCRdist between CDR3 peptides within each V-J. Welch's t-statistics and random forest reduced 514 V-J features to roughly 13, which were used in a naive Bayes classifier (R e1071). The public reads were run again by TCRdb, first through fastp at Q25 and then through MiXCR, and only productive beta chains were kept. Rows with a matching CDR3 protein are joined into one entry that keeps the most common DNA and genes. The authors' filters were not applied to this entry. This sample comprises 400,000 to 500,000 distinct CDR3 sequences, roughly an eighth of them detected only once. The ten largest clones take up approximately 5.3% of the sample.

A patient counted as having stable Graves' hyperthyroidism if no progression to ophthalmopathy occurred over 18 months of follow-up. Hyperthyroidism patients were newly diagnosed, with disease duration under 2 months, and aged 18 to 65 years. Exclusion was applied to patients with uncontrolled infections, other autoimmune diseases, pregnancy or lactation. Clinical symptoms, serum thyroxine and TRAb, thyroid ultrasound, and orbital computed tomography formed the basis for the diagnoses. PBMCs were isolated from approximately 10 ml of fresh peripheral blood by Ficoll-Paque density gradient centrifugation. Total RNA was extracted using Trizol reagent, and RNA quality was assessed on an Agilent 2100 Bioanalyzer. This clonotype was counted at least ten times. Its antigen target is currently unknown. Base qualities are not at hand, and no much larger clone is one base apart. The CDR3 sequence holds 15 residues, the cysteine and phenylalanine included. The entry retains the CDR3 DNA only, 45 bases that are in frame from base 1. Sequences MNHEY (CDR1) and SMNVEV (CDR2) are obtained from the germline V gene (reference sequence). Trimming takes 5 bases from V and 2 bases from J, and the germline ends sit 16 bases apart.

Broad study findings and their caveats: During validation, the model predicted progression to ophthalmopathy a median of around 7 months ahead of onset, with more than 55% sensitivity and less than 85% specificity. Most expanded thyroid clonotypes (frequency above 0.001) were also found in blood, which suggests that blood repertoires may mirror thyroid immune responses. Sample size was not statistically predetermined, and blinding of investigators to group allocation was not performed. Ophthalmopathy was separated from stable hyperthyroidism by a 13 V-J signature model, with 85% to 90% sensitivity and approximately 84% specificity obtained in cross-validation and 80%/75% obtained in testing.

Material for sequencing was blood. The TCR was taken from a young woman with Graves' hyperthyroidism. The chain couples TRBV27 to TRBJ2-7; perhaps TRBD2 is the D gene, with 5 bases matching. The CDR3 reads CASSPSGLLTYEQYF. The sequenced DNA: TGTGCCAGCAGTCCCTCGGGATTACTAACCTACGAGCAGTACTTC.